What follows are 20 T cell receptor beta chains derived from one specimen sequenced in a study of cytomegalovirus exposure and HLA in healthy donors. In the PCR, 60 Vbeta and 13 Jbeta primers were used. Profiled with immunoSEQ multiplex PCR; TCRdb holds only in-frame clones, not every one. This repertoire shows approximately 110,000 clones, around 74% found once; its top ten account for roughly 1.2%. Sequenced input: PBMCs. All receptors derive from a man aged 35 to 55 in good health and CMV-seronegative.

This clone was counted a few times. This rearrangement joins TRBV7-9 to TRBJ1-4; 8 nucleotides agree with TRBD1. The J segment lost 5 bases and the V segment lost 5 bases, leaving 7 bases of the junction unmatched. The germline gives CDR1 SEHNR, CDR2 FQNEAQ (reference sequence). This CDR3 has 15 amino acids. DNA of the CDR3: TGTGCCAGCAGCGCCGGACAGGGTGAAAATGAAAAACTGTTTTTT. It yields the protein CASSAGQGENEKLFF.

The chain recombines TRBV11-3 with TRBJ2-2; 11 positions agree with TRBD2. V lost 4 bases to trimming and J lost 1 base; unmatched junction nucleotides: 2. Germline V gene data show CDR1 as SGHNT and CDR2 as YENEEA. The CDR3 sequence is 16 residues long. CDR3 loop: CASSSGTSGNTGELFF. The CDR3 region has the DNA TGTGCCAGCAGCTCCGGGACTAGCGGGAACACCGGGGAGCTGTTTTTT.

This clone was counted between two and nine times. This chain connects TRBV9 to TRBJ1-3, with D possibly matching TRBD1 (6 bases). The germline V and J ends were trimmed by 4 bases and 0 bases, with 14 bases remaining between them. CDR1 and CDR2 (germline): SGDLS, YYNGEE. The CDR3 length is 16 residues. This chain's CDR3 is CASSSLQGSSGNTIYF. In DNA form, the CDR3 reads TGTGCCAGCAGCTCTCTTCAGGGGAGCTCTGGAAACACCATATATTTT.

CDR3 nucleotide sequence: TGTGCCAGCAGTGAAGTCCGCGCAACTAATGAAAAACTGTTTTTT. It translates to CASSEVRATNEKLFF. The chain is built from TRBV25-1 and TRBJ1-4; D call uncertain. The CDR3 runs 15 residues. The V gene's germline CDR1 is MGHDK and CDR2 SYGVNS. V lost 2 bases and J 0 bases, leaving 7 bases between the germline ends.

The CDR3 sequence: CASSRQVFGQPQHF. In nucleotides, the CDR3 is TGTGCCAGCAGCAGACAGGTGTTTGGGCAGCCCCAGCATTTT. The V call is TRBV28, the J call TRBJ1-5; perhaps TRBD1 as D (6 bases). V was shortened by 6 bases and J by 7 bases, with 16 bases between the two germline ends. CDR1 and CDR2 (germline): MDHEN, SYDVKM. This CDR3 comprises 14 residues.

This chain uses TRBV6-1 with TRBJ2-1; TRBD2 matches at 9 bases. CDR3 length: 14 residues. The V segment lost 9 bases and the J segment 7 bases; nucleotides outside the gene matches: 10. Germline V CDR1 and CDR2: MNHNS, SASEGT. The CDR3 here is CASGSGRGGNEQFF. In DNA, the CDR3 is TGTGCCAGTGGTAGCGGGAGAGGGGGGAATGAGCAGTTCTTC.

The chain carries TRBV6-1 and TRBJ2-1, with 10 bases aligning to TRBD2. The germline V gene encodes CDR1 MNHNS and CDR2 SASEGT. There are 15 residues in the CDR3. The V and J ends lost 6 bases and 9 bases, in that order; junction bases with no gene match: 11. The CDR3 sequence: CASRGGLAGVREQFF. The DNA of the CDR3 is TGTGCCAGCAGAGGCGGGCTAGCGGGAGTGCGTGAGCAGTTCTTC.

This clone has more than one count but fewer than ten. The chain employs TRBV5-5 and TRBJ1-4, with 9 bases fitting TRBD1. V was clipped by 4 bases and J by 8 bases; unmatched bases: 9. Germline V lookup: CDR1 SGHKS, CDR2 YYEKEE (reference sequence). CDR3 length: 15 residues. CDR3 loop: CASSDLQGAREKLFF. The CDR3 region has the DNA TGTGCCAGCAGCGACCTACAGGGGGCGAGGGAAAAACTGTTTTTT.

CDR3 coding DNA: TGTGCCAGCAGAAGTACAGGGGCGACCTACGAGCAGTACTTC. Its translation is CASRSTGATYEQYF. The chain joins TRBV6-5 to TRBJ2-7; 7 nucleotides agree with TRBD1. Germline V gene data show CDR1 as MNHEY and CDR2 as SVGAGI. V shed 6 bases and J 2 bases; nucleotides not matched to a gene: 7. The CDR3 has 14 amino acids.

The DNA for the CDR3 is TGTGCCAGCAGTTCAGCGGGGCCTTTAGGAAACACCATATATTTT. It encodes CASSSAGPLGNTIYF. V is TRBV5-5 and J is TRBJ1-3, with D perhaps TRBD1 (5 bases). CDR3 length equals 15 residues. Germline V gene data show CDR1 as SGHKS and CDR2 as YYEKEE (reference sequence). V was shortened by 5 bases and J by 4 bases, with 16 bases between the two germline ends.

The rearrangement links TRBV4-1 to TRBJ2-1; TRBD2 agrees at 7 bases. The CDR3 is 17 amino acids. CDR1 and CDR2 (germline): MGHRA, YSYEKL. V dropped 4 bases and J dropped 1; count of bases not matched to a gene: 10. DNA for the CDR3: TGCGCCAGCAGCCGAGTTAGCGGGCAGGGATCCTACAATGAGCAGTTCTTC. It yields the protein CASSRVSGQGSYNEQFF.

J is TRBJ2-7 and V is TRBV5-6; TRBD2 agrees at 8 bases. The V segment lost 4 bases and the J segment 1 base; nucleotides outside the gene matches: 7. The germline V gene encodes CDR1 SGHDT and CDR2 YYEEEE. The CDR3 is 15 residues long. CDR3 in DNA: TGTGCCAGCAGCCTGCGACTAGCGAATTCCTACGAGCAGTACTTC. It specifies CASSLRLANSYEQYF.

V usage is TRBV4-2 and J usage is TRBJ2-7; 10 nucleotides align to TRBD1. V lost 1 base and J lost 6; bases outside the gene matches: 3. This CDR3 comprises 14 residues. Germline V lookup: CDR1 LGHNA, CDR2 YNFKEQ. The CDR3 DNA reads TGTGCCAGCAGCCAAGGCAGGACAGGGGGCGAGCAGTACTTC. It encodes CASSQGRTGGEQYF.

The chain carries TRBV27 and TRBJ2-7, with 7 bases lining up with TRBD1. The CDR3 runs to 13 residues. CDR1 is MNHEY and CDR2 is SMNVEV in the germline V gene (reference sequence). J was trimmed by 4 bases and V by 6 bases; bases with no gene match: 6. CDR3 protein: CASRAGTAYEQYF. CDR3 nucleotides: TGTGCCAGCAGAGCCGGGACAGCGTACGAGCAGTACTTC.

V gene TRBV7-9 combines with J gene TRBJ2-2, with D possibly TRBD2 on 7 matching bases. The germline V gene encodes CDR1 SEHNR and CDR2 FQNEAQ (reference sequence). Trimming pared 3 bases from V and 1 base from J, leaving 9 bases between. The length of the CDR3 is 15 residues. CDR3 sequence reads: CASSFGGQNTGELFF. The CDR3 nucleotides read TGTGCCAGCAGCTTCGGGGGGCAGAACACCGGGGAGCTGTTTTTT.

The rearrangement links TRBV7-6 to TRBJ2-1; D is possibly TRBD1 (6 bases). The CDR3 has 15 amino acids. CDR1 SGHVS and CDR2 FNYEAQ come from the germline V gene. V was shortened by 4 bases and J by 10 bases, with 20 bases between the two germline ends. The CDR3 is CASSYTGTMSSEQFF. The CDR3 nucleotides read TGTGCCAGCAGCTATACAGGGACAATGTCTTCGGAGCAGTTCTTC. Drawing the rest from reference TRBV7-6 and TRBJ2-1, the complete variable domain is GAGVSQSPRYKVTKRGQDVALRCDPISGHVSLYWYRQALGQGPEFLTYFNYEAQQDKSGLPNDRFSAERPEGSISTLTIQRTEQRDSAMYRCASSYTGTMSSEQFFGPGTRLTVL.

The V call is TRBV7-9, the J call TRBJ1-3; the D gene is possibly TRBD1 (6 bases). Germline lookup yields CDR1 SEHNR and CDR2 FQNEAQ (reference sequence). This CDR3 spans 15 amino acids. The germline V and J ends were trimmed by 4 bases and 6 bases, with 16 bases remaining between them. The chain's CDR3 is CASSSTKGGENTIYF. CDR3 DNA sequence: TGTGCCAGCAGCTCCACTAAGGGGGGGGAAAACACCATATATTTT. Variable domain in full (rest from reference TRBV7-9 and TRBJ1-3): DTGVSQNPRHKITKRGQNVTFRCDPISEHNRLYWYRQTLGQGPEFLTYFQNEAQLEKSRLLSDRFSAERPKGSFSTLEIQRTEQGDSAMYLCASSSTKGGENTIYFGEGSWLTVV.

This chain joins TRBV5-1 and TRBJ1-4, with D possibly being TRBD1 (6 bases). From germline, CDR1 is SGHRS and CDR2 YFSETQ. The CDR3 has 13 amino acids. V lost 5 bases and J lost 8, with 13 bases in between. CDR3 protein: CASRDSEAEKLFF. CDR3 sequence (DNA): TGCGCCAGCAGGGACAGTGAGGCCGAAAAACTGTTTTTT.

This clone came up a few times. This chain joins TRBV4-1 and TRBJ2-2; TRBD2 is a possible D gene (5 bases). Germline CDR1 MGHRA, CDR2 YSYEKL. The CDR3 runs to 14 residues. V shed 0 bases and J shed 9 bases, with 11 bases lying between them. CDR3 residues: CASSQDRGSRELFF. The CDR3 coding sequence is TGCGCCAGCAGCCAAGATCGGGGTTCTCGGGAGCTGTTTTTT.

The chain is built from TRBV5-6 and TRBJ1-2; TRBD1 aligns across 8 bases. The CDR3 covers 15 residues. Germline V gene lookup returns CDR1 SGHDT and CDR2 YYEEEE. With V trimmed by 0 bases and J by 8 bases, 9 bases remained unmatched. This CDR3 is CASSLVEGHRGGYTF. The CDR3 coding sequence is TGTGCCAGCAGCTTGGTCGAGGGGCACAGGGGGGGCTACACCTTC.